The clone carrying this TCR beta chain was seen repeatedly, ten times or more. Its antigen is not known. TCRdb redid the calling of the reads with MiXCR, one entry per CDR3 protein. The sample has under 150,000 distinct CDR3 sequences; roughly 8.2% are singletons. These data are taken from a study of T cell repertoires in cytomegalovirus infection. Study-level background: Matching HLA type and CMV infection were both indicated by public TCR beta signatures.

The germline gives CDR1 SEHNR, CDR2 FQNEAQ (reference sequence). This CDR3 region has 21 residues. J was trimmed by 2 bases and V by 3 bases; bases with no gene match: 19. Findings of the study overall: Within the response measured ex vivo, HLA-C-restricted CMV-specific TCR beta clonotypes were dominant.

J is TRBJ1-1 and V is TRBV7-9; TRBD1 agrees at 12 bases. The TCR was taken from a human donor in good health (CMV status not recorded). Some clones in this sample may be carry-over from other donors' samples. Sequenced: PBMCs. The CDR3 DNA reads as TGTGCCAGCAGCTTGAGGCCGGGACAGGGGGCCCCAAACTGGAAAAACACTGAAGCTTTCTTT. Protein product: CASSLRPGQGAPNWKNTEAFF. Together with reference TRBV7-9 and TRBJ1-1, the CDR3 gives the full variable domain: DTGVSQNPRHKITKRGQNVTFRCDPISEHNRLYWYRQTLGQGPEFLTYFQNEAQLEKSRLLSDRFSAERPKGSFSTLEIQRTEQGDSAMYLCASSLRPGQGAPNWKNTEAFFGQGTRLTVV.